These 16 T cell receptor beta chains share one sample of origin, sequenced in a study of T cells in Graves' hyperthyroidism and ophthalmopathy. RNA transcripts served as the template for amplifying TCR beta CDR3 regions. The TCR CDR3 first-round RT-PCR relied on the HTBI primer set. TCRdb ran MiXCR on the multiplex PCR reads and lists one entry per CDR3 protein. The sample has under 400,000 distinct CDR3 sequences, less than 20% seen once. Sequenced material: blood. The receptor set was obtained from a woman aged 18 to 35 with Graves' hyperthyroidism that later progressed to Graves' ophthalmopathy.

This clonotype came up a few times. This chain connects TRBV5-1 to TRBJ2-3; 11 positions agree with TRBD2. Germline values: CDR1 SGHRS, CDR2 YFSETQ. Germline trimming cut 1 base from V and 4 bases from J; bases unmatched to any gene: 5. The CDR3 runs to 16 residues. The DNA for the CDR3 is TGCGCCAGCAGCTTGACTAGCGGGAGTCGTTCAGATACGCAGTATTTT. Residues: CASSLTSGSRSDTQYF.

The CDR3 spells CASSPPAHSGANVLTF. CDR3 DNA sequence: TGTGCCAGCAGTCCCCCGGCTCACTCTGGGGCCAACGTCCTGACTTTC. V usage is TRBV27 and J usage is TRBJ2-6; D not certain. Germline CDR1 is MNHEY and CDR2 is SMNVEV (reference sequence). V was pared by 5 bases and J by 0 bases, with 11 bases between. The CDR3 covers 16 residues.

This clonotype came up many times. In DNA, the CDR3 is TGCGCCAGCAGCTTGTCCGCGGGGTCGAGCTCCTACAATGAGCAGTTCTTC. Its protein is CASSLSAGSSSYNEQFF. The chain combines TRBV5-1 with TRBJ2-1; TRBD2 might be the D (6 bases). In germline, CDR1 is SGHRS, CDR2 YFSETQ. Trimming removed 1 base at V and 0 bases at J, with 14 bases between. The CDR3 spans 17 residues.

This clonotype was found many times. This chain joins TRBV6-1 and TRBJ2-1, with 8 nucleotides matching TRBD1. V lost 6 bases to trimming and J lost 8 bases; unmatched junction nucleotides: 12. Germline V CDR1 and CDR2: MNHNS, SASEGT. The CDR3 has 15 residues. CDR3: CASRSSGTGGDEQFF. The CDR3 DNA is TGTGCCAGCAGGTCATCCGGGACAGGCGGGGATGAGCAGTTCTTC.

This clonotype showed up many times. The chain links TRBV2 to TRBJ1-6; 8 bases are a match to TRBD1. Germline assignment: CDR1 SNHLY and CDR2 FYNNEI. The CDR3 has 13 residues. V lost 6 bases to trimming and J lost 8 bases; unmatched junction nucleotides: 3. As DNA, the CDR3 is TGTGCCAGCAGGACAGGGGATGATTCACCCCTCCACTTT. Its protein is CASRTGDDSPLHF. Together with reference TRBV2 and TRBJ1-6, the CDR3 gives the full variable domain: EPEVTQTPSHQVTQMGQEVILRCVPISNHLYFYWYRQILGQKVEFLVSFYNNEISEKSEIFDDQFSVERPDGSNFTLKIRSTKLEDSAMYFCASRTGDDSPLHFGNGTRLTVT.

The sample holds many counts of this clonotype. The chain has TRBV5-1 and TRBJ2-1, with D perhaps being TRBD1 or TRBD2 (5 bases each). Trimming pared 3 bases from V and 4 bases from J, leaving 23 bases between. Germline CDR1 SGHRS, CDR2 YFSETQ. The CDR3 contains 18 residues. CDR3 sequence (DNA): TGCGCCAGCAGCTCGGGACGCCGATCTACCAAACCTTACAATGAGCAGTTCTTC. It yields the protein CASSSGRRSTKPYNEQFF.

This chain's CDR3 is CASSEPRTAGGETQYF. The CDR3 DNA is TGTGCCAGCAGTGAGCCACGGACGGCCGGGGGAGAGACCCAGTACTTC. V and J are TRBV6-1 and TRBJ2-5; tentatively, D is TRBD2 (6 bases). V was shortened by 3 bases and J by 4 bases, with 18 bases between the two germline ends. This CDR3 has 16 residues. The germline V gene encodes CDR1 MNHNS and CDR2 SASEGT.

This clonotype appeared a few times. The chain joins TRBV5-1 to TRBJ2-5, with D perhaps matching TRBD1 or TRBD2 (5 bases each). CDR1 and CDR2 (germline): SGHRS, YFSETQ. Trimming took off 3 bases at V and 3 bases at J, with 12 bases between the two ends. The CDR3 covers 14 residues. CDR3 residues: CASSSGPAKETQYF. DNA of the CDR3: TGCGCCAGCAGCTCGGGACCAGCTAAAGAGACCCAGTACTTC.

This clonotype was seen only a few times. The rearrangement uses TRBV7-3 and TRBJ1-6; TRBD1 is a possible D gene (5 bases). Germline V gene lookup returns CDR1 SGHTA and CDR2 FQGTGA. This CDR3 has 13 amino acids. The V end lost 2 bases, the J end lost 7 bases, and 6 bases lay between the germline ends. CDR3 sequence reads: CASSLSGNSPLHF. The CDR3 coding sequence is TGTGCCAGCAGCTTATCAGGGAATTCACCCCTCCACTTT.

This clonotype was seen a handful of times. Possible read error: a much larger clone is one base away. The gene calls are TRBV12-3 or TRBV12-4 and TRBJ2-1; 7 positions match TRBD2. J was trimmed by 0 bases and V by 7 bases; bases with no gene match: 9. CDR3 length: 16 amino acids. This CDR3 reads CASNGIAGPSYNEQFF. CDR3 nucleotide sequence: TGTGCCAGCAATGGAATAGCGGGTCCCTCCTACAATGAGCAGTTCTTC.

Points on this clonotype: A clone one base away is much larger, so this may be a read error. The CDR3 DNA follows: TGTGCCAGCAGTTACCCCCCTAGCGGGAGATCCTACAATGAGCAGTACTTC. It specifies CASSYPPSGRSYNEQYF. The V gene is TRBV6-5, the J gene TRBJ2-1; 10 bases line up with TRBD2. The J call may be faulty, since TRBJ2-7 better matches the DNA end. Germline values: CDR1 MNHEY, CDR2 SVGAGI. This CDR3 has 17 amino acids.

This clonotype turned up a few times. The chain joins TRBV5-1 to TRBJ2-7; 14 nucleotides match TRBD2. This CDR3 is 17 amino acids long. Germline trimming cut 4 bases from V and 1 base from J; bases unmatched to any gene: 7. Germline-derived CDR1 and CDR2 are SGHRS and YFSETQ. The CDR3 protein is CASSPGLAGVASYEQYF. DNA of the CDR3: TGCGCCAGCAGCCCGGGACTAGCGGGAGTGGCTTCCTACGAGCAGTACTTC. Based on the CDR3 plus reference TRBV5-1 and TRBJ2-7, the full variable domain is KAGVTQTPRYLIKTRGQQVTLSCSPISGHRSVSWYQQTPGQGLQFLFEYFSETQRNKGNFPGRFSGRQFSNSRSEMNVSTLELGDSALYLCASSPGLAGVASYEQYFGPGTRLTVT.

The rearrangement uses TRBV15 and TRBJ2-3, with D perhaps matching TRBD1 or TRBD2 (5 bases each). The germline V and J ends were trimmed by 1 base and 1 base, with 15 bases remaining between them. The V gene's germline CDR1 is LNHNV and CDR2 YYDKDF (reference sequence). CDR3 length equals 17 residues. CDR3 sequence (DNA): TGTGCCACCAGCAGAGGAGTCAGGGCGCGGGGCACAGATACGCAGTATTTT. It is translated as CATSRGVRARGTDTQYF.

This clonotype came up a few times. The V call is TRBV4-3, the J call TRBJ2-2; maybe TRBD2 (6 bases). CDR1 and CDR2 from the germline V gene are LGHNA and YSLEER. CDR3 length: 18 amino acids. Trimming removed 0 bases at V and 2 bases at J, with 16 bases between. CDR3 in amino acids: CASSQDSGFGLNTGELFF. The CDR3 DNA reads TGCGCCAGCAGCCAAGATTCGGGTTTTGGACTAAACACCGGGGAGCTGTTTTTT.

This clonotype was counted many times. The rearrangement joins TRBV12-3 or TRBV12-4 to TRBJ2-7, with 8 bases fitting TRBD1. V gave up 1 base and J gave up 0 bases; unmatched junction bases: 8. The CDR3 consists of 17 residues. The CDR3 coding sequence is TGTGCCAGCAGTTTAGGTTTTGTGGACAGGGACTCCTACGAGCAGTACTTC. Translated, it gives CASSLGFVDRDSYEQYF.

This clonotype was detected only a few times. A much larger clone lies one base from this, so it may be a read error. This chain connects TRBV27 to TRBJ2-7; D gene ambiguous. The CDR3 covers 12 residues. Trimming stripped 7 bases from V and 0 bases from J, with 7 bases between. Germline assignment: CDR1 MNHEY and CDR2 SMNVEV (reference sequence). The CDR3 spells CASTSSSYEQYF. DNA for the CDR3: TGTGCCAGCACTTCGAGCTCCTACGAGCAGTACTTC.